The clone carrying this T cell receptor beta chain has ten or more counts. The target antigen is unknown. The sequenced template was RNA, covering the TCR beta CDR3 region. Investigators did first-round RT-PCR with HTBI primers, then second-round multiplex PCR. TCRdb reprocessed the multiplex PCR reads with MiXCR, giving one entry per CDR3 protein. The table records about 400,000 distinct CDR3 sequences, 18% of them present only once. This specimen comes from a study of Graves' ophthalmopathy and Graves' hyperthyroidism. Trimming removed 5 bases from V and 3 bases from J, with 18 bases in between. This CDR3 is 16 amino acids long. Germline CDR1 and CDR2: SGHRS and YFSETQ. Ophthalmopathy donors were characterized by moderate-to-severe activity, CAS of at least 3, NOSPECS of at least 4, and duration under 3 months. Enrollment excluded any patients with other autoimmune diseases, uncontrolled infections, pregnancy or lactation.

The study's findings and limits: Most expanded thyroid clonotypes above 0.001 frequency also appeared in blood.

The gene calls are TRBV5-1 and TRBJ2-1, with a possible D match to TRBD1 (6 bases). The sample taken for sequencing was peripheral blood. This sequence originates from a woman aged 18-29 years with Graves' ophthalmopathy. The CDR3 DNA sequence: TGCGCCAGCAGAGAGGGGCGGACAGAGGGCTACAATGAGCAGTTCTTC. The encoded protein is CASREGRTEGYNEQFF.